These 24 T cell receptor beta chains came from one sample sequenced in a study of T cells in Graves' hyperthyroidism and ophthalmopathy. There were TCR beta CDR3 regions amplified from RNA transcripts. During a first-round RT-PCR of the TCR CDR3, the HTBI primer set was used. One entry per CDR3 protein, called by TCRdb with MiXCR from the multiplex PCR reads. This sample has more than 550,000 distinct CDR3 sequences, with just under 45% found just once. Sequenced sample: peripheral blood or thyroid tissue (not recorded which). These receptors were obtained from an adult man with Graves' disease, either hyperthyroidism or ophthalmopathy (not recorded which).

The J gene is TRBJ1-2, the V gene TRBV29-1; 8 bases fit TRBD1. The CDR3 extends over 13 amino acids. V shed 3 bases and J 7 bases; nucleotides not matched to a gene: 7. CDR1 and CDR2 (germline): SQVTM, ANQGSEA. CDR3 residues: CSVDGQGQRGYTF. CDR3 nucleotides: TGCAGCGTTGACGGACAGGGACAACGTGGCTACACCTTC.

This clonotype showed up many times. The chain joins TRBV12-3 or TRBV12-4 to TRBJ1-4; D gene ambiguous. The CDR3 consists of 13 residues. V shed 5 bases and J shed 0 bases, with 4 bases lying between them. The CDR3 coding sequence is TGTGCCAGCAGTCTTACAACTAATGAAAAACTGTTTTTT. It translates to CASSLTTNEKLFF.

The J gene is TRBJ2-5, the V gene TRBV7-9; 8 bases fit TRBD2. Losses at the gene ends were 0 bases for V and 0 bases for J; bases not matched to a gene: 6. Looked up from germline, CDR1 is SEHNR and CDR2 is FQNEAQ (reference sequence). The CDR3 has 17 residues. The CDR3 DNA follows: TGTGCCAGCAGCTTAGCGGCGGGGGGCCCCTACCAAGAGACCCAGTACTTC. It is translated as CASSLAAGGPYQETQYF.

This clonotype has ten or more counts. The chain carries TRBV7-2 and TRBJ1-3, with D possibly TRBD1 on 5 matching bases. Trimming stripped 4 bases from V and 0 bases from J, with 10 bases between. The length of the CDR3 is 15 residues. CDR1 and CDR2 (germline): SGHTA, FQGNSA. CDR3 coding DNA: TGTGCCAGCAGCTCCGGGACGGCCTCTGGAAACACCATATATTTT. Protein: CASSSGTASGNTIYF.

Note on this clonotype: Just one base apart from a much larger clone, this may be a read error. CDR3 loop: CVSSVGGTGVEKLFF. The CDR3 DNA is TGTGTCAGCAGCGTAGGGGGGACAGGGGTGGAAAAACTGTTTTTT. The chain couples TRBV9 to TRBJ1-4, with 10 bases aligning to TRBD1. This CDR3 contains 15 residues. The germline V gene encodes CDR1 SGDLS and CDR2 YYNGEE.

This clonotype was detected many times. The V call is TRBV19, the J call TRBJ2-7; TRBD1 aligns across 7 bases. The germline gives CDR1 LNHDA, CDR2 SQIVND (reference sequence). The J segment lost 5 bases and the V segment lost 4 bases, leaving 11 bases of the junction unmatched. The CDR3 is made up of 15 amino acids. The DNA of the CDR3 is TGTGCCAGTAGTAGCCAGACAGGGCGACGTGACGAGCAGTACTTC. Its protein is CASSSQTGRRDEQYF.

This clonotype has just a few counts. V usage is TRBV7-3 and J usage is TRBJ1-1, with D uncertain. This CDR3 spans 14 amino acids. Trimming removed 5 bases at V and 6 bases at J, with 16 bases between. CDR1 is SGHTA, CDR2 FQGTGA, per germline. CDR3 amino acids: CASSLYGDGAEAFF. In nucleotides, the CDR3 is TGTGCCAGCAGCCTATATGGGGATGGAGCTGAAGCTTTCTTT.

The table lists this clonotype with a few counts. The chain joins TRBV19 to TRBJ1-1, with 9 bases identical to TRBD1. The length of the CDR3 is 13 residues. Germline loops: CDR1 LNHDA, CDR2 SQIVND (reference sequence). The CDR3, as DNA: TGTGCTAGGCAACAGGGGGCCAACACTGAAGCTTTCTTT. Its protein product is CARQQGANTEAFF.

This clonotype was observed a few times. V is TRBV7-2 and J is TRBJ1-5, with D possibly being TRBD1 (5 bases). The V end lost 6 bases, the J end lost 5 bases, and 11 bases lay between the germline ends. Germline CDR1 is SGHTA and CDR2 is FQGNSA. The CDR3 totals 13 residues. The DNA for the CDR3 is TGTGCCAGCAGTTCGGACATTTATCAGCCCCAGCATTTT. Encoded protein: CASSSDIYQPQHF.

Ten or more counts support this clonotype. The rearrangement links TRBV10-3 to TRBJ2-7; D is uncertain. This CDR3 region has 11 residues. Between the trimmed V and J ends, which lost 6 bases and 0 bases, there was a span of 3 bases. CDR1 is ENHRY and CDR2 is SYGVKD in the germline V gene. The CDR3 is CAISNSYEQYF. CDR3 DNA: TGTGCCATCAGCAACTCCTACGAGCAGTACTTC.

This clonotype was counted a few times. This clone may be a read error of a much larger clone one base away. This chain connects TRBV7-8 to TRBJ1-6; D is undetermined. Germline V gene lookup returns CDR1 SGHVS and CDR2 FQNEAQ. V lost 5 bases, J lost 8 bases, and 13 bases lay in between. The CDR3 extends over 14 amino acids. The CDR3 sequence is CASSQTGSHSPLHF. CDR3 nucleotide sequence: TGTGCCAGCAGCCAAACGGGTTCCCATTCACCCCTCCACTTT.

Worth noting for this clonotype: A junction end diverges from the germline sequence, so it may reflect a read error. The V and J genes are TRBV12-3 or TRBV12-4 and TRBJ1-2; D remains ambiguous. This CDR3 has 13 amino acids. The CDR3 DNA reads as TGTGCCAGCAGCTCTGTCGGTAACTATCGCTACACCTTC. It codes for CASSSVGNYRYTF.

This clonotype was observed a handful of times. The chain carries TRBV9 and TRBJ2-7; 9 nucleotides align to TRBD1. The V segment lost 4 bases and the J segment 7 bases; nucleotides outside the gene matches: 12. CDR1 and CDR2 from the germline V gene are SGDLS and YYNGEE. The CDR3 totals 15 residues. DNA of the CDR3: TGTGCCAGCAGCCAAGTTTACAGGGGGCAGGATGAGCAGTACTTC. Protein sequence: CASSQVYRGQDEQYF.

This chain connects TRBV7-9 to TRBJ2-7; the D gene is possibly TRBD2 (6 bases). The CDR3 consists of 15 residues. CDR1 SEHNR and CDR2 FQNEAQ come from the germline V gene (reference sequence). The ends were cut back, 4 bases at V and 2 bases at J, with 15 bases in the middle. CDR3 region: CASSSEGQRTYEQYF. The CDR3 bases are TGTGCCAGCAGCTCGGAGGGCCAGCGAACCTACGAGCAGTACTTC.

This clonotype was detected a few times. The chain employs TRBV6-5 and TRBJ2-7; maybe TRBD2 (5 bases). This CDR3 is 13 amino acids long. Looked up from germline, CDR1 is MNHEY and CDR2 is SVGAGI. V lost 4 bases, J lost 0 bases, and 7 bases lay in between. CDR3 nucleotides: TGTGCCAGCAGTTCGGGAAACTCCTACGAGCAGTACTTC. Amino acid sequence: CASSSGNSYEQYF.

The chain joins TRBV5-1 to TRBJ1-1; TRBD1 is a possible D gene (5 bases). This CDR3 comprises 15 residues. Germline lookup yields CDR1 SGHRS and CDR2 YFSETQ. V was cut by 0 bases and J by 1 base, with 10 bases left in between. This CDR3 is CASSLGGIGNTEAFF. DNA for the CDR3: TGCGCCAGCAGCTTGGGGGGGATAGGGAACACTGAAGCTTTCTTT.

The rearrangement joins TRBV19 to TRBJ2-3, with 7 bases identical to TRBD2. The germline CDR1 and CDR2 sequences are LNHDA and SQIVND (reference sequence). The CDR3 consists of 14 residues. Germline trimming cut 6 bases from V and 0 bases from J; bases unmatched to any gene: 3. The CDR3 sequence: CASRSGTSTDTQYF. CDR3 bases: TGTGCCAGTAGGAGCGGGACTAGCACAGATACGCAGTATTTT.

V gene TRBV12-3 or TRBV12-4 combines with J gene TRBJ2-7; D unresolved. V was clipped by 8 bases and J by 3 bases, with 11 bases between them. The length of the CDR3 is 12 residues. The CDR3 DNA follows: TGTGCCAGCGGGCCGTGGGACTACGAGCAGTACTTC. Translated, it gives CASGPWDYEQYF.

This clonotype was seen more than once but under ten times. V usage is TRBV13 and J usage is TRBJ2-5; 11 bases map to TRBD1. Trimming took 5 bases from V and 5 from J; bases not matched to a gene: 7. The CDR3 length is 15 residues. Germline CDR1 is PRHDT and CDR2 is FYEKMQ (reference sequence). The CDR3 DNA reads as TGTGCCAGCAGCGAAGGACAGGGGGCAGAGGAGACCCAGTACTTC. Encoded protein: CASSEGQGAEETQYF.

This clonotype was seen repeatedly, ten times or more. The chain carries TRBV7-9 and TRBJ1-5, with TRBD1 identical over 7 bases. Germline CDR1 and CDR2: SEHNR and FQNEAQ (reference sequence). The junction had 5 bases not matched to a gene; V was cut back by 8 bases and J by 7 bases. The CDR3 is made up of 12 amino acids. The DNA for the CDR3 is TGTGCCAGCGCTACAGGGGAACAGCCCCAGCATTTT. As protein: CASATGEQPQHF.

The chain couples TRBV5-1 to TRBJ2-7, with D possibly being TRBD1 (6 bases). The CDR3 extends over 14 amino acids. CDR1 and CDR2 (germline): SGHRS, YFSETQ. V lost 3 bases to trimming and J lost 4 bases, with 14 bases between them. CDR3 in DNA: TGCGCCAGCAGCTCCCGGGACACTGGATACGAGCAGTACTTC. Translation: CASSSRDTGYEQYF.

The rearrangement joins TRBV7-2 to TRBJ1-2, with D maybe TRBD1 (5 bases). Trimming removed 5 bases from V and 6 bases from J, with 16 bases in between. The germline CDR1 and CDR2 sequences are SGHTA and FQGNSA. The CDR3 contains 14 residues. The CDR3 sequence: CASSPNERGHGYTF. CDR3 DNA: TGTGCCAGCAGCCCAAACGAGAGGGGCCATGGCTACACCTTC.

In this sample, this clonotype turned up a few times. This chain joins TRBV29-1 and TRBJ1-1; no clear D. CDR3 length: 11 residues. Germline CDR1 reads SQVTM; CDR2 reads ANQGSEA. V lost 7 bases and J 7 bases, leaving 13 bases between the germline ends. The CDR3 DNA reads as TGCAGCGCAGCTTCGACGGGTGAAGCTTTCTTT. The encoded protein is CSAASTGEAFF.

This chain joins TRBV6-1 and TRBJ1-6; 10 bases agree with TRBD1. This CDR3 has 15 residues. V was clipped by 6 bases and J by 8 bases; unmatched bases: 7. In germline, CDR1 is MNHNS, CDR2 SASEGT. The CDR3 region is CASSPGTGDDSPLHF. CDR3 nucleotides: TGTGCCAGCAGCCCCGGGACAGGGGACGATTCACCCCTCCACTTT.